In its sample, the clone carrying this T cell receptor beta chain was seen a few times. These data belong to a study of cytomegalovirus exposure and HLA in healthy donors. Germline V gives CDR1 SNHLY, CDR2 FYNNEI. This CDR3 region has 14 residues. The V and J ends lost 9 bases and 1 base, in that order; junction bases with no gene match: 4. The PCR was carried out with 60 Vbeta primers and 13 Jbeta primers. Data came from immunoSEQ multiplex PCR; TCRdb stores just in-frame clones and leaves some out. The sample includes about 130,000 clones, roughly 62% of them seen just once. The chain couples TRBV2 to TRBJ2-1; 9 nucleotides align to TRBD1. This clonotype was sampled from a man younger than 45 in good health and CMV-seropositive. The sample was PBMCs. The CDR3 nucleotides are TGTGCCAGACTCGACAGGGGGTCCTACAATGAGCAGTTCTTC. Its translation: CARLDRGSYNEQFF. Supplemented by reference TRBV2 and TRBJ2-1, the full variable domain reads EPEVTQTPSHQVTQMGQEVILRCVPISNHLYFYWYRQILGQKVEFLVSFYNNEISEKSEIFDDQFSVERPDGSNFTLKIRSTKLEDSAMYFCARLDRGSYNEQFFGPGTRLTVL.